Sequencing of this TCR beta chain was carried out in a study of T-cell memory formation after mild COVID-19. Study findings and constraints: Clones contracting over day 15 to 85 were CD4/CD8 balanced, with later expanders leaning CD4+. CM and EM subsets held most contracting CD4+ clones; EMRA held CD8+ ones.

TCRdb independently ran MiXCR on the 5' RACE reads; one entry per CDR3 protein. The data show about 320,000 distinct CDR3 sequences, with approximately 15% seen just once and roughly 23% held by the top ten. This clonotype was counted between two and nine times. Antigen unknown. The CDR3 is 15 residues long. Per germline, CDR1 LGHNA and CDR2 YSLEER. V lost 0 bases to trimming and J lost 6 bases, with 14 bases between them. This sequence was found in a man aged 18 to 35 who had mild COVID-19 (a few samples of this study predate the infection). Cell type and time point are not known. Sequencing used PBMCs or a T cell subset sorted from them (not recorded which). The rearrangement uses TRBV4-3 and TRBJ1-1; no reliable D call. CDR3 coding DNA: TGCGCCAGCAGCCAAGATCTGCTGGGTATGGCTGAAGCTTTCTTT. It yields the protein CASSQDLLGMAEAFF.